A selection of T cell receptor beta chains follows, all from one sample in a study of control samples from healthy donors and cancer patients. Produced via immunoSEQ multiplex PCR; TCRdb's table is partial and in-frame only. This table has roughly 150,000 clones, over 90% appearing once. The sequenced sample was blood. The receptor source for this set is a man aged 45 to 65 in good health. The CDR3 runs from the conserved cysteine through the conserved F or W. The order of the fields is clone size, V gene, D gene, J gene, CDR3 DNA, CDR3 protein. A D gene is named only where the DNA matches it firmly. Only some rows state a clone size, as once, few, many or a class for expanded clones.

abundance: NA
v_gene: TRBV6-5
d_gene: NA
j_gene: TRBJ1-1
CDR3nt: TGTGCCAGCAGCCCGAATTGGGGGAACACTGAAGCTTTCTTT
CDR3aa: CASSPNWGNTEAFF

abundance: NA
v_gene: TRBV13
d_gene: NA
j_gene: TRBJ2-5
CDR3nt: TGTGCCAGCAGCTCCCTCAGGGGTCAAGAGACCCAGTACTTC
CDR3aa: CASSSLRGQETQYF

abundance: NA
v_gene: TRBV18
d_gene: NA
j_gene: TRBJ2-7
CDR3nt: TGTGCCAGCTCACCACGGACCCACACCTACGAGCAGTACTTC
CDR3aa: CASSPRTHTYEQYF

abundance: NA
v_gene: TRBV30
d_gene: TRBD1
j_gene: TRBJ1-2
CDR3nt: TGTGCCTGGAGTAGGGCAGGGGGGGACTATGGCTACACCTTC
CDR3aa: CAWSRAGGDYGYTF

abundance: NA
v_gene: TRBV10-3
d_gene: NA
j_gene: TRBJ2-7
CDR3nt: TGTGCCATCAGTGAACAGGAATACGAGCAGTACTTC
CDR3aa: CAISEQEYEQYF

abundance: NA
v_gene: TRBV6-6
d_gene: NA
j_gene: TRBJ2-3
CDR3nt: TGTGCCAGCAGTTACTGGGGGAAGCCCACAGATACGCAGTATTTT
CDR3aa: CASSYWGKPTDTQYF

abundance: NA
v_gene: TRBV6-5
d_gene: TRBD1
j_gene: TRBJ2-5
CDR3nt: TGTGCCAGCAGCTCAAGGACAGGGGGAGTAGAGACCCAGTACTTC
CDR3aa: CASSSRTGGVETQYF

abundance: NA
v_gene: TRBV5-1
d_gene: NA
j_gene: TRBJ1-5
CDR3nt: TGCGCCAGCAGCTTGGGCCAGAATAGCAATCAGCCCCAGCATTTT
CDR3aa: CASSLGQNSNQPQHF

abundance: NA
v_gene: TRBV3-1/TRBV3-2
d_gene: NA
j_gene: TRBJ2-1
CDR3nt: TGTGCCAGCAGCCCCGGAGGTCGCTCCTACAATGAGCAGTTCTTC
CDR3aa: CASSPGGRSYNEQFF

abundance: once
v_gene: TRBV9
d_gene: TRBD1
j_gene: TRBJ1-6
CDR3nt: TGTGCCAGCAGCGTAGGGACAGGGTATAATTCACCCCTCCACTTT
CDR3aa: CASSVGTGYNSPLHF

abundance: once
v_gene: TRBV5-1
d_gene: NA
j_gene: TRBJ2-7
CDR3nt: TGCGCCTCTCGCGGGACTTTATTCTACGAGCAGTACTTC
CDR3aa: CASRGTLFYEQYF

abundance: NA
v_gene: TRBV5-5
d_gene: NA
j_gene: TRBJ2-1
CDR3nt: TGTGCCAGCAGCCCACCAGCCCGTACATGGAATGAGCAGTTCTTC
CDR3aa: CASSPPARTWNEQFF

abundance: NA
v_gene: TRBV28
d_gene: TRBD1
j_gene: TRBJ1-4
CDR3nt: TGTGCCAGCAGTTTTTATCAGGGGGCGACTAATGAAAAACTGTTTTTT
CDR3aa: CASSFYQGATNEKLFF

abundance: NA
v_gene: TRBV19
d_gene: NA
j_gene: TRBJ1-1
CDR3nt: TGTGCCAGTAGTATAAAAAGCCCGAACACTGAAGCTTTCTTT
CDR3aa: CASSIKSPNTEAFF

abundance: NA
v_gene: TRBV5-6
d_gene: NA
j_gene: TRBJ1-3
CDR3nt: TGTGCCAGCAGCTTCAGAAACACCATATATTTT
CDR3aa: CASSFRNTIYF

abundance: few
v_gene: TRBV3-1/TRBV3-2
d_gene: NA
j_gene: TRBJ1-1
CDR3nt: TGTGCCAGCAGCAAGGGACAGAACACTGAAGCTTTCTTT
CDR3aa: CASSKGQNTEAFF

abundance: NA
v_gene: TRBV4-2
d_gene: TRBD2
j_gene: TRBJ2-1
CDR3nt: TGTGCCAGCAGCCAAGTCGGGACTAGCGGGACGACCTACAATGAGCAGTTCTTC
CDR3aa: CASSQVGTSGTTYNEQFF

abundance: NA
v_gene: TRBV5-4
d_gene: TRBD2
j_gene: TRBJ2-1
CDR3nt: TGTGCCAGCAGCCCTCCTAGCGGGAGGACCTACAATGAGCAGTTCTTC
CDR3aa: CASSPPSGRTYNEQFF

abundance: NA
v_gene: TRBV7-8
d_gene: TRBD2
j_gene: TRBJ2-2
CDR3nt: TGTGCCAGCAGCTTACAACTCCTAGCGGGAGAAGGGGAGCTGTTTTTT
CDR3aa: CASSLQLLAGEGELFF

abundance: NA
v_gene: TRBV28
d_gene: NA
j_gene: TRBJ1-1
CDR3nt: TGTGCCAGCAGTTTATTTCCAGGGAAAACTGAAGCTTTCTTT
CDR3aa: CASSLFPGKTEAFF

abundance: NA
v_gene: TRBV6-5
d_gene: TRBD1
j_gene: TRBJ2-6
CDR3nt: TGTGCCAGCAGTTACCAGGGGGCCGGTGGGGCCAACGTCCTGACTTTC
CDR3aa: CASSYQGAGGANVLTF

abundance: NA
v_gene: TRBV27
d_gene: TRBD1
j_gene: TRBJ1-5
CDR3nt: TGTGCCAGCAGTTTAACAGGGGGCCGCAATCAGCCCCAGCATTTT
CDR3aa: CASSLTGGRNQPQHF

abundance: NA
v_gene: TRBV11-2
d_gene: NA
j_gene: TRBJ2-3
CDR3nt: TGTGCCAGCAGCTTATTGGAGGGGTGGATTTCAGATACGCAGTATTTT
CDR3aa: CASSLLEGWISDTQYF

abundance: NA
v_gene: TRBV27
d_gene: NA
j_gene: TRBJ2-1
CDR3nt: TGTGCCAGCAGTTTGCCGCTGGGGCAATCCTACAATGAGCAGTTCTTC
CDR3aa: CASSLPLGQSYNEQFF

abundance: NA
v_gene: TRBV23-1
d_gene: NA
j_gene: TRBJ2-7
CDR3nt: TGCGCCAGCAGTCAAGCCGGACGTCCAGGCTCCTACGAGCAGTACTTC
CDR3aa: CASSQAGRPGSYEQYF

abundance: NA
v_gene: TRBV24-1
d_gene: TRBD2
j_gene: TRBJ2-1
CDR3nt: TGTGCCACCAGTGGCCTAGCGGGAGGGCCGGGTGAGCAGTTCTTC
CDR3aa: CATSGLAGGPGEQFF

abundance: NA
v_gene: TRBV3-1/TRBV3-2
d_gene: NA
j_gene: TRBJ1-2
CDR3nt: TGTGCCAGCAGCCAGACAGGAAACTATGGCTACACCTTC
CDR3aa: CASSQTGNYGYTF

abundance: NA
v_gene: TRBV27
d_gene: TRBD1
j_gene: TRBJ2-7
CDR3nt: TGTGCCAGCAGTGACAGGGGGCACGAGCAGTACTTC
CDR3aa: CASSDRGHEQYF

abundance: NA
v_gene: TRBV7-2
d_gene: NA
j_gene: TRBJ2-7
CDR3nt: TGTGCCAGCAGCTCTAGGAGGCTGTACGAGCAGTACTTC
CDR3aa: CASSSRRLYEQYF

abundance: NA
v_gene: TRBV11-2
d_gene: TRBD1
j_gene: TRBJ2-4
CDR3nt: TGTGCCAGCAGCCTCGACAGGGCGAACATTCAGTACTTC
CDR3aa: CASSLDRANIQYF

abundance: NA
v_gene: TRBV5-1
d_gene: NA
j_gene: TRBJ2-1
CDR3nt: TGCGCCAGCAGCTTGGACATACCTCCGAGCTCCTACAATGAGCAGTTCTTC
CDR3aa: CASSLDIPPSSYNEQFF

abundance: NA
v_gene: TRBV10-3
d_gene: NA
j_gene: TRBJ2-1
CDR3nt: TGTGCCATCAGTCGACAGAACTTTTACAATGAGCAGTTCTTC
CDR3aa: CAISRQNFYNEQFF

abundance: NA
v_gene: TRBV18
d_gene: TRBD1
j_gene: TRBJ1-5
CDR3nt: TGTGCCAGCTCACCGATCCGACAGGGAACGGATCAGCCCCAGCATTTT
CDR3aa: CASSPIRQGTDQPQHF

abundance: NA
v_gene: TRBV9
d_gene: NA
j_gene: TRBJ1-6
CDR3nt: TGTGCCAGCAGTTTCGGCTCCTATAATTCACCCCTCCACTTT
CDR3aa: CASSFGSYNSPLHF

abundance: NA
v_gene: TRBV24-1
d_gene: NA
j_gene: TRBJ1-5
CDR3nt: TGTGCCACCTCCAGGGGTGGCGGCAATCAGCCCCAGCATTTT
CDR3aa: CATSRGGGNQPQHF

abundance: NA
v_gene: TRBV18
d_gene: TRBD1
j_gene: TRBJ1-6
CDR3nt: TGTGCCAGCTCACCAACAGGGGGCTTATCACTCAATTCACCCCTCCACTTT
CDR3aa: CASSPTGGLSLNSPLHF

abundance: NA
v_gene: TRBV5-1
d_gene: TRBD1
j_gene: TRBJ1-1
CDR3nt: TGCGCCAGCAGCCGGGACAGCACAATGAACACTGAAGCTTTCTTT
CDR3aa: CASSRDSTMNTEAFF

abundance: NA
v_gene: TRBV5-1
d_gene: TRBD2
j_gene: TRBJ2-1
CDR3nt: TGCGCCAGCAGCTTGGTTGAGCGGGAGGTTCAGGTGTGGTTCTTC
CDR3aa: CASSLVEREVQVWFF

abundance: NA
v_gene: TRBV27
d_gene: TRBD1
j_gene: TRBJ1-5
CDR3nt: TGTGCCAGCAGTTTTAGGACAGGGACAGGACTTAATCAGCCCCAGCATTTT
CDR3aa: CASSFRTGTGLNQPQHF

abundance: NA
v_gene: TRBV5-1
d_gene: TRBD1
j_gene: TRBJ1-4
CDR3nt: TGCGCCAGCAGCCCCCTCCCAGGGGGTAATGAAAAACTGTTTTTT
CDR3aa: CASSPLPGGNEKLFF

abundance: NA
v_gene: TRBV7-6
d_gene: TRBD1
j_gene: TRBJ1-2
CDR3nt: TGTGCCAGCAGCTTAGCGTCGGGACAGGGGGCGCGGGGCTACACCTTC
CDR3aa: CASSLASGQGARGYTF

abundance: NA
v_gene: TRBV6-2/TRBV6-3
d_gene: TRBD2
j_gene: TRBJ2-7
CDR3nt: TGTGCCAGCAGTTACTCGGTAGCGGGAAGGTACGAGCAGTACTTC
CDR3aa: CASSYSVAGRYEQYF

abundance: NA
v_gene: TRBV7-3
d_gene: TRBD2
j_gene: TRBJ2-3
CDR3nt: TGTGCCAGCAGCTTAACCTGGACTAGCAGCACAGATACGCAGTATTTT
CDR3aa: CASSLTWTSSTDTQYF

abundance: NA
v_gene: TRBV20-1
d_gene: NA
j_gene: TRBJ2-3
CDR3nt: TGCAGTGCTAGTGTGGGCACAGATACGCAGTATTTT
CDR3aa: CSASVGTDTQYF

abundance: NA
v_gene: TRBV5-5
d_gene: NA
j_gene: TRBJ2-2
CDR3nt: TGTGCCAGCAGCCTCACAAACACCGGGGAGCTGTTTTTT
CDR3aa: CASSLTNTGELFF

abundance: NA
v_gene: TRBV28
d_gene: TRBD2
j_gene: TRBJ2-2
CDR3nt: TGTGCCAGCAGTTTGTCGGGTAGCGGGACTAAGTGGCGCACCGGGGAGCTGTTTTTT
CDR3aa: CASSLSGSGTKWRTGELFF

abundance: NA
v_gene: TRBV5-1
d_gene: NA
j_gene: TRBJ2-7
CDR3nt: TGCGCCAGCAGCACAGGACCCGCGGGCTACGAGCAGTACTTC
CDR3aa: CASSTGPAGYEQYF

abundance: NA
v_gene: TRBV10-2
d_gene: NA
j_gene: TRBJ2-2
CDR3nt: TGCGCCAGCAGTGTCAAGGTGGCCGGGGAGCTGTTTTTT
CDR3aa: CASSVKVAGELFF

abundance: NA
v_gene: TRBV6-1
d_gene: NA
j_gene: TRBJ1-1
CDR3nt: TGTGCCAGCCGTGAGTTGGAAGCTTTCTTT
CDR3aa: CASRELEAFF

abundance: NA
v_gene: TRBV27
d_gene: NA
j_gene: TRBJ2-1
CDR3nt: TGTGCCAGCAGTTTATTTGGCCTCCCTAACGGTGAGCAGTTCTTC
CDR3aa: CASSLFGLPNGEQFF

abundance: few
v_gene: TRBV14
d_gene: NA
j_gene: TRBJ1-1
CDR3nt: TGTGCCAGCAGCGCTCTGATGAACACTGAAGCTTTCTTT
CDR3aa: CASSALMNTEAFF

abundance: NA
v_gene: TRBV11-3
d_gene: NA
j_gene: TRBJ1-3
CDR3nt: TGTGCCAGCAGCTCGGGGCTCTCTGGAAACACCATATATTTT
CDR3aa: CASSSGLSGNTIYF

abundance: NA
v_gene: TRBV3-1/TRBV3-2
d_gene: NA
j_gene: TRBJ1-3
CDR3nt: TGTGCCAGCAGCCAAGCGGACGAAGGAAACACCATATATTTT
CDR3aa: CASSQADEGNTIYF

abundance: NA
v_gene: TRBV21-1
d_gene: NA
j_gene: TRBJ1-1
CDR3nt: TGTGCCAGCAGCGCCCGACAGGGTAACACTGAAGCTTTCTTT
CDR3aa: CASSARQGNTEAFF

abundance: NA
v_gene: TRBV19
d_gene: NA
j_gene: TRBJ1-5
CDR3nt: TGTGCCAGTAGGATTATGGGGCGGGAGAGCAATCAGCCCCAGCATTTT
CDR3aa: CASRIMGRESNQPQHF